A selection of T cell receptor beta chains follows, all from one sample in a study of identical twins. TCRdb independently ran MiXCR on the 5' RACE reads; one entry per CDR3 protein. Of about 480,000 distinct CDR3 sequences listed, 11% to 15% were seen once; the top ten hold about 0.52%. Another study also made use of these data, one on yellow fever vaccine responses in identical twins.

Sequences were obtained from CD4+ T cells sorted from blood. These receptors were taken from a woman in her late teens or twenties in good health. The CDR3 runs from the conserved cysteine through the conserved F or W. A D gene is named only where the DNA matches it firmly. For some rows the clone size is stated as once, few or many, or as a class when expanded; others skip it.

V	size	J	D	CDR3	DNA
TRBV7-9	few	TRBJ2-1	TRBD1	CASSGQVSGYNEQFF	TGTGCCAGCAGCGGACAGGTCTCAGGGTACAATGAGCAGTTCTTC
TRBV7-9	few	TRBJ1-1	.	CASSLVGREAFF	TGTGCCAGCAGCTTAGTGGGCAGGGAGGCTTTCTTT
TRBV2	few	TRBJ1-1	.	CASRTEMNTEAFF	TGTGCCAGCAGGACAGAGATGAACACTGAAGCTTTCTTT
TRBV24-1	.	TRBJ2-1	TRBD2	CATSEGTSGGNEQFF	TGTGCCACCAGTGAGGGGACTAGTGGGGGGAATGAGCAGTTCTTC
TRBV6-2/TRBV6-3	few	TRBJ2-7	TRBD2	CASSYILPGLAIISYEQYF	TGTGCCAGCAGTTACATCCTACCGGGACTAGCTATAATTTCCTACGAGCAGTACTTC
TRBV5-6	few	TRBJ2-7	TRBD1	CASSSLWTGTEEQYF	TGTGCCAGCAGCTCACTGTGGACAGGGACTGAGGAGCAGTACTTC
TRBV5-1	few	TRBJ2-2	.	CASSLPGLDTGELFF	TGCGCCAGCAGCTTGCCAGGGCTCGACACCGGGGAGCTGTTTTTT
TRBV7-9	many	TRBJ1-4	.	CASSPSGANEKLFF	TGTGCCAGCAGCCCCTCGGGCGCTAATGAAAAACTGTTTTTT
TRBV28	few	TRBJ2-2	TRBD1	CASSLYPGQGTGELFF	TGTGCCAGCAGTTTATATCCGGGACAGGGTACCGGGGAGCTGTTTTTT
TRBV20-1	.	TRBJ2-5	.	CSAPGRPRETQYF	TGCAGTGCTCCGGGGCGGCCGAGGGAGACCCAGTACTTC
TRBV6-5	.	TRBJ2-3	.	CASSWMPITFTDTQYF	TGTGCCAGCAGTTGGATGCCTATAACGTTCACAGATACGCAGTATTTT
TRBV9	few	TRBJ2-4	.	CASSLKWGEDIQYF	TGTGCCAGCAGCCTGAAGTGGGGTGAGGACATTCAGTACTTC
TRBV29-1	.	TRBJ2-7	TRBD1	CSVESGRDRGVEQYF	TGCAGCGTTGAATCCGGGAGGGACAGGGGTGTCGAGCAGTACTTC
TRBV12-3/TRBV12-4	many	TRBJ2-3	.	CASSVSVRGTQYF	TGTGCCAGCAGTGTTTCGGTGAGGGGTACGCAGTATTTT
TRBV7-2	.	TRBJ2-7	.	CASSSTRGTNEQYF	TGTGCCAGCAGCTCCACCCGGGGGACAAACGAGCAGTACTTC
TRBV3-1	few	TRBJ2-7	TRBD2	CASSQEGATSGPYEQYF	TGTGCCAGCAGCCAAGAGGGAGCGACTAGCGGGCCCTACGAGCAGTACTTC
TRBV12-3/TRBV12-4	.	TRBJ2-3	.	CASTLSTDTQYF	TGTGCCAGCACTCTCAGCACAGATACGCAGTATTTT
TRBV15	few	TRBJ2-1	TRBD2	CATSRDPSGRLRGNEQFF	TGTGCCACCAGCAGAGATCCAAGCGGGAGACTCCGGGGCAATGAGCAGTTCTTC
TRBV6-1	few	TRBJ2-1	TRBD2	CASSGGLAGKDEQFF	TGTGCCAGCAGTGGAGGACTAGCGGGGAAGGATGAGCAGTTCTTC
TRBV5-6	.	TRBJ2-4	.	CASRSRSGSAKNIQYF	TGTGCCAGCAGATCGCGGTCGGGGTCCGCCAAAAACATTCAGTACTTC
TRBV5-6	.	TRBJ2-2	TRBD1	CASSLGTGSRLEDGELFF	TGTGCCAGCAGCCTCGGGACAGGGTCCCGACTTGAGGACGGGGAGCTGTTTTTT
TRBV12-3/TRBV12-4	few	TRBJ2-1	TRBD1	CASSTRGLSYNEQFF	TGTGCCAGCAGTACCAGGGGGCTTTCCTACAATGAGCAGTTCTTC
TRBV6-1	few	TRBJ2-2	.	CASALVQLTGELFF	TGTGCCAGCGCCCTAGTACAGTTGACCGGGGAGCTGTTTTTT
TRBV14	few	TRBJ2-1	.	CASSQGTHNEQFF	TGTGCCAGCAGCCAAGGAACACACAATGAGCAGTTCTTC
TRBV20-1	.	TRBJ2-1	TRBD1	CSASGQGPYNEQFF	TGCAGTGCTAGCGGACAGGGCCCCTACAATGAGCAGTTCTTC
TRBV20-1	.	TRBJ2-3	.	CSLVSDALGGTDTQYF	TGCAGTCTCGTCTCCGACGCCCTAGGGGGCACAGATACGCAGTATTTT
TRBV15	.	TRBJ1-1	.	CATSRAGGTEAFF	TGTGCCACCAGCAGAGCGGGGGGCACTGAAGCTTTCTTT
TRBV20-1	few	TRBJ2-2	TRBD2	CSARRLAGGPNGELFF	TGCAGTGCTAGAAGGCTGGCGGGGGGGCCGAACGGGGAGCTGTTTTTT
TRBV28	.	TRBJ2-5	.	CASQAVAETQYF	TGTGCCAGCCAGGCGGTAGCTGAGACCCAGTACTTC
TRBV19	.	TRBJ2-7	.	CASSISRTVKQYF	TGTGCCAGTAGTATCTCCCGGACAGTCAAGCAGTACTTC
TRBV9	.	TRBJ2-1	.	CASSVAGRYNEQFF	TGTGCCAGCAGCGTAGCTGGGCGGTACAATGAGCAGTTCTTC
TRBV14	many	TRBJ2-5	.	CASSQVEGFGETQYF	TGTGCCAGCAGCCAAGTCGAGGGATTCGGGGAGACCCAGTACTTC
TRBV3-1	.	TRBJ2-2	.	CASSQGRGGELFF	TGTGCCAGCAGCCAAGGGCGAGGCGGGGAGCTGTTTTTT
TRBV11-2	many	TRBJ2-7	.	CASTRGRVTYYEQYF	TGTGCCAGCACCAGGGGAAGAGTAACCTACTACGAGCAGTACTTC
TRBV27	few	TRBJ2-3	TRBD2	CASSLLGGRRGTDTQYF	TGTGCCAGCAGTTTATTGGGCGGGAGGAGGGGGACAGATACGCAGTATTTT
TRBV11-2	few	TRBJ2-1	.	CASSFRDLDEQFF	TGTGCCAGCAGCTTTAGGGACTTGGATGAGCAGTTCTTC
TRBV3-1	.	TRBJ2-4	.	CASSLYENIQYF	TGTGCCAGCAGCCTTTACGAGAACATTCAGTACTTC
TRBV18	.	TRBJ2-5	.	CASSQLPGQGQETQYF	TGTGCCAGCTCACAACTCCCGGGACAAGGACAAGAGACCCAGTACTTC
TRBV7-9	many	TRBJ2-7	TRBD2	CASSLTSGSSYEQYF	TGTGCCAGCAGCTTAACTAGCGGGAGCTCCTACGAGCAGTACTTC
TRBV29-1	.	TRBJ1-2	TRBD1	CSIVPGQTYGYTF	TGCAGCATTGTTCCGGGACAGACATATGGCTACACCTTC
TRBV20-1	few	TRBJ2-7	.	CSASRAGEQYF	TGCAGTGCCTCCCGGGCGGGAGAGCAGTACTTC
TRBV4-1	.	TRBJ2-5	TRBD2	CASSQTTSGNGQETQYF	TGCGCCAGCAGCCAGACAACTAGCGGGAATGGACAAGAGACCCAGTACTTC